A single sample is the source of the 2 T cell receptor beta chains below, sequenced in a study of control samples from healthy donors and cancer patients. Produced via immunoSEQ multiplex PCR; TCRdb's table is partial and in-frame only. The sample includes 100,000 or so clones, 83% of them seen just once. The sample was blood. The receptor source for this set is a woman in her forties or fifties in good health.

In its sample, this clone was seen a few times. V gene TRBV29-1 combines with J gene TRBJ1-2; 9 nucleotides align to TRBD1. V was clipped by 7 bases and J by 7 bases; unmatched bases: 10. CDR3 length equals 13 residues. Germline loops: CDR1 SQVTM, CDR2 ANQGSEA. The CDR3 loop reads CSGVLGQGGGYTF. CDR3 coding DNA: TGCAGCGGGGTACTGGGACAGGGAGGTGGCTACACCTTC.

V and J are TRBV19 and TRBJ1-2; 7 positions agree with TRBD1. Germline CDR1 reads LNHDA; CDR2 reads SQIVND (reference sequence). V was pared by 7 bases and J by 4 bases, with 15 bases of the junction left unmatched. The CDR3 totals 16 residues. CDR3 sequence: CASTPGRDRVFYGYTF. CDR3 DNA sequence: TGTGCCAGTACCCCGGGACGGGACAGAGTATTCTATGGCTACACCTTC.